This entry lists 22 T cell receptor beta chains sequenced from one sample in a study of shared clonotypes between healthy human individuals. Profiling relied on immunoSEQ multiplex PCR, and the TCRdb table lists in-frame clones only, not all of them. The profile shows 110,000 or so clones, 55% to 80% of them singletons. Sequencing used memory CD8+ T cells sorted from blood. Subset in this sample: CD45RO+ cells pooled with CCR7-negative TemRA cells. These TCRs come from a woman under 40 in good health.

J is TRBJ2-7 and V is TRBV7-9; no clear D gene. The V and J ends lost 3 bases and 3 bases respectively, with 12 bases between them. The CDR3 length is 14 residues. Germline V gives CDR1 SEHNR, CDR2 FQNEAQ (reference sequence). The CDR3 nucleotides read TGTGCCAGCAGCTTGGCGCTGACCGGCTACGAGCAGTACTTC. Amino acid sequence: CASSLALTGYEQYF.

This rearrangement joins TRBV18 to TRBJ2-5, with 7 bases fitting TRBD1. Looked up from germline, CDR1 is KGHSH and CDR2 is LQKENI. The CDR3 is 15 amino acids. The V and J ends lost 1 base and 2 bases, in that order; junction bases with no gene match: 4. The CDR3 reads CASSPQQGRQETQYF. CDR3 DNA: TGTGCCAGCTCACCACAACAGGGGCGGCAAGAGACCCAGTACTTC.

CDR3 in DNA: TGTGCCAGCAGTGGACGACAGGAGATGAACACTGAAGCTTTCTTT. Amino acid sequence: CASSGRQEMNTEAFF. The chain combines TRBV27 with TRBJ1-1; a weak D match, TRBD1 (6 bases). The CDR3 length is 15 residues. Germline CDR1 is MNHEY and CDR2 is SMNVEV (reference sequence). Trimming took 5 bases from V and 0 from J, leaving 13 bases between them.

The chain carries TRBV7-6 and TRBJ2-2; the D is unclear. The CDR3 consists of 16 residues. Trimming removed 5 bases from V and 3 bases from J, with 16 bases in between. CDR1 is SGHVS and CDR2 is FNYEAQ in the germline V gene. In DNA, the CDR3 is TGTGCCAGCAGCGCGACAAGTGGGTTGGACACCGGGGAGCTGTTTTTT. As protein: CASSATSGLDTGELFF.

Many counts were recorded for this clone. The sample has other DNA sequences that encode this CDR3 too. The gene calls are TRBV5-5 and TRBJ1-1; D unclear. The CDR3 totals 14 residues. Germline CDR1 is SGHKS and CDR2 is YYEKEE (reference sequence). The ends were cut back, 5 bases at V and 5 bases at J, with 16 bases in the middle. The CDR3 DNA is TGTGCCAGCAGATTCGACCGTGGGAGAACTGAAGCTTTCTTT. Translated: CASRFDRGRTEAFF.

The chain links TRBV28 to TRBJ2-1, with TRBD2 identical over 14 bases. Germline-derived CDR1 and CDR2 are MDHEN and SYDVKM. J was trimmed by 7 bases and V by 8 bases; bases with no gene match: 10. The CDR3 length is 16 residues. CDR3 sequence (DNA): TGTGCCAGCCGGACCTCAGGGACTAGCGGGAGAAATGAGCAGTTCTTC. Protein: CASRTSGTSGRNEQFF.

This chain uses TRBV2 with TRBJ1-1; D perhaps matches TRBD1 (6 bases). Trimming cost V 6 bases and J 4 bases, with 12 bases left between them. The CDR3 is 13 residues long. CDR1 and CDR2 from the germline V gene are SNHLY and FYNNEI. This chain's CDR3 is CASSNGGRTEAFF. The DNA of the CDR3 is TGTGCCAGCAGCAATGGGGGGCGCACTGAAGCTTTCTTT.

The rearrangement joins TRBV25-1 to TRBJ1-4; unclear D gene. V lost 4 bases to trimming and J lost 0 bases, with 15 bases between them. CDR3 length equals 17 residues. Germline V gene sequence: CDR1 MGHDK, CDR2 SYGVNS. Here the CDR3 reads CASSGWTGEATNEKLFF. As DNA, the CDR3 is TGTGCCAGCAGTGGCTGGACGGGTGAGGCAACTAATGAAAAACTGTTTTTT. Looking up the rest from reference TRBV25-1 and TRBJ1-4 gives the full variable domain: EADIYQTPRYLVIGTGKKITLECSQTMGHDKMYWYQQDPGMELHLIHYSYGVNSTEKGDLSSESTVSRIRTEHFPLTLESARPSHTSQYLCASSGWTGEATNEKLFFGSGTQLSVL.

The J gene is TRBJ1-5, the V gene TRBV7-2, with D perhaps matching TRBD1 (5 bases). The ends were cut back, 6 bases at V and 9 bases at J, with 15 bases in the middle. The CDR3 extends over 13 amino acids. From germline, CDR1 is SGHTA and CDR2 FQGNSA. The CDR3: CASRRGEGTPQHF. The CDR3 DNA sequence: TGTGCCAGCAGGCGAGGGGAGGGGACGCCCCAGCATTTT. Variable domain in full (rest from reference TRBV7-2 and TRBJ1-5): GAGVSQSPSNKVTEKGKDVELRCDPISGHTALYWYRQSLGQGLEFLIYFQGNSAPDKSGLPSDRFSAERTGGSVSTLTIQRTQQEDSAVYLCASRRGEGTPQHFGDGTRLSIL.

The chain combines TRBV7-8 with TRBJ2-7; D is uncertain. Germline CDR1 SGHVS, CDR2 FQNEAQ. V was trimmed by 1 base and J by 3 bases, leaving 10 bases between them. The CDR3 is 14 amino acids. The chain's CDR3 is CASSLGWQSYEQYF. As DNA, the CDR3 is TGTGCCAGCAGCTTAGGCTGGCAGAGCTACGAGCAGTACTTC.

This clone was found once. The chain has TRBV29-1 and TRBJ2-7; the match to TRBD2 covers 7 bases. The CDR3 contains 14 residues. Losses at the gene ends were 8 bases for V and 2 bases for J; bases not matched to a gene: 12. The germline V gene has CDR1 SQVTM and CDR2 ANQGSEA. The CDR3 DNA sequence: TGCAGCCAACCGACGTGGGAGGGCCCCTACGAGCAGTACTTC. The encoded protein is CSQPTWEGPYEQYF.

The chain uses TRBV4-2 and TRBJ2-5; 8 bases align to TRBD2. Germline CDR1 reads LGHNA; CDR2 reads YNFKEQ. The trim removed 0 bases at V and 1 base at J, leaving 7 bases unmatched. This CDR3 contains 17 residues. CDR3 in DNA: TGTGCCAGCAGCCAAGATCACGAGCGGGAGTTCCAAGAGACCCAGTACTTC. Protein: CASSQDHEREFQETQYF.

The chain joins TRBV15 to TRBJ1-5, with 7 bases that match TRBD1. This CDR3 comprises 17 residues. Looked up from germline, CDR1 is LNHNV and CDR2 is YYDKDF (reference sequence). J was trimmed by 4 bases and V by 1 base; bases with no gene match: 10. CDR3 in amino acids: CATSRVKTGSGNQPQHF. In DNA, the CDR3 is TGTGCCACCAGCAGAGTTAAGACAGGGTCGGGGAATCAGCCCCAGCATTTT.

This clone was detected many times. The chain employs TRBV5-6 and TRBJ1-1; D is unclear. CDR3 length equals 13 residues. In germline, CDR1 is SGHDT, CDR2 YYEEEE. The V end lost 0 bases, the J end lost 1 base, and 4 bases lay between the germline ends. For the CDR3, the DNA is TGTGCCAGCAGCTTGGGGGAGAACACTGAAGCTTTCTTT. Translated, it gives CASSLGENTEAFF.

This clone was recorded a few times. The chain combines TRBV18 with TRBJ2-7, with 8 bases fitting TRBD2. CDR3 length equals 14 residues. Germline V CDR1 and CDR2: KGHSH, LQKENI. V lost 5 bases to trimming and J lost 3 bases; unmatched junction nucleotides: 6. The CDR3 nucleotides are TGTGCCAGCTCATTAGCGGGAATTAACTACGAGCAGTACTTC. Protein: CASSLAGINYEQYF.

This sequence joins TRBV11-3 and TRBJ2-1; 11 bases are a match to TRBD2. Germline CDR1 is SGHNT and CDR2 is YENEEA. The CDR3 sequence is 15 residues long. V gave up 5 bases and J gave up 4 bases; unmatched junction bases: 4. The chain's CDR3 is CASSPGLAAYNEQFF. CDR3 in DNA: TGTGCCAGCAGCCCGGGACTAGCGGCATACAATGAGCAGTTCTTC. Full variable domain (rest looked up from reference TRBV11-3 and TRBJ2-1): EAGVVQSPRYKIIEKKQPVAFWCNPISGHNTLYWYLQNLGQGPELLIRYENEEAVDDSQLPKDRFSAERLKGVDSTLKIQPAELGDSAVYLCASSPGLAAYNEQFFGPGTRLTVL.

This clone has ten or more counts. The chain has TRBV7-9 and TRBJ1-2, with unresolved D. This CDR3 is 12 amino acids long. Germline CDR1 SEHNR, CDR2 FQNEAQ (reference sequence). The CDR3 nucleotides are TGTGCGGGCAACACGGAGGTCTATGGCTACACCTTC. It is translated as CAGNTEVYGYTF. Full variable domain (missing parts from reference TRBV7-9 and TRBJ1-2): DTGVSQNPRHKITKRGQNVTFRCDPISEHNRLYWYRQTLGQGPEFLTYFQNEAQLEKSRLLSDRFSAERPKGSFSTLEIQRTEQGDSAMYLCAGNTEVYGYTFGSGTRLTVV.

The chain links TRBV7-2 to TRBJ2-2; TRBD1 agrees at 8 bases. V dropped 8 bases and J dropped 0; count of bases not matched to a gene: 8. The germline gives CDR1 SGHTA, CDR2 FQGNSA. The CDR3 is made up of 16 amino acids. CDR3 residues: CASPRPGQANTGELFF. The CDR3 nucleotides are TGTGCCAGCCCCCGACCGGGACAGGCGAACACCGGGGAGCTGTTTTTT.

The chain is built from TRBV5-4 and TRBJ1-2; TRBD1 matches 8 bases. The CDR3 covers 16 residues. CDR1 SGHNT and CDR2 YYREEE come from the germline V gene (reference sequence). The junction had 15 bases not matched to a gene; V was cut back by 3 bases and J by 8 bases. The CDR3 sequence: CASSSAGPGGARGYTF. DNA of the CDR3: TGTGCCAGCAGCTCGGCAGGCCCAGGGGGCGCTCGGGGCTACACCTTC.

This chain joins TRBV4-1 and TRBJ2-1; a weak D match, TRBD1 (6 bases). V was trimmed by 4 bases and J by 1 base, leaving 17 bases between them. This CDR3 is built from 17 residues. The germline V gene encodes CDR1 MGHRA and CDR2 YSYEKL. CDR3 residues: CASSRTIRDISYNEQFF. CDR3 nucleotide sequence: TGCGCCAGCAGCCGAACCATCCGGGACATTTCCTACAATGAGCAGTTCTTC.

The gene calls are TRBV7-9 and TRBJ2-1; D gene uncertain. Trimming cost V 5 bases and J 1 base, with 6 bases left between them. CDR3 length equals 13 residues. CDR1 is SEHNR and CDR2 is FQNEAQ in the germline V gene (reference sequence). The CDR3 reads CASSHDSYNEQFF. CDR3 DNA: TGTGCCAGCAGCCACGATTCCTACAATGAGCAGTTCTTC. Using reference TRBV7-9 and TRBJ2-1 for the parts outside the CDR3, the full variable domain is DTGVSQNPRHKITKRGQNVTFRCDPISEHNRLYWYRQTLGQGPEFLTYFQNEAQLEKSRLLSDRFSAERPKGSFSTLEIQRTEQGDSAMYLCASSHDSYNEQFFGPGTRLTVL.

For this clone: Other nucleotide sequences in the sample specify the same CDR3. The chain links TRBV9 to TRBJ2-2, with D uncertain. This CDR3 has 13 amino acids. Germline V gene data show CDR1 as SGDLS and CDR2 as YYNGEE. Trimming cost V 1 base and J 5 bases, with 6 bases left between them. CDR3 coding DNA: TGTGCCAGCAGCGTACAAGGGACCGGGGAGCTGTTTTTT. Its translation: CASSVQGTGELFF.